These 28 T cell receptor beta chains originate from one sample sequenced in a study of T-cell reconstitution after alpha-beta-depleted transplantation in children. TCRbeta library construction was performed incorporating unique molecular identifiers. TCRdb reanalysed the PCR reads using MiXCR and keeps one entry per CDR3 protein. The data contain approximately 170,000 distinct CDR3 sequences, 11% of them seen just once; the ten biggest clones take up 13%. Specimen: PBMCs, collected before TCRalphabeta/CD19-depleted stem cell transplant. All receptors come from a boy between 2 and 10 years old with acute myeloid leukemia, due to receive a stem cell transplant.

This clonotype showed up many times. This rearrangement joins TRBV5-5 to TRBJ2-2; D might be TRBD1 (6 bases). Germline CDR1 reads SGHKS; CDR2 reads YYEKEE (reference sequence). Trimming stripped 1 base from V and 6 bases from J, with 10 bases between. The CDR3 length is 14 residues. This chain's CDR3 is CASSLQGTAGELFF. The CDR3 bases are TGTGCCAGCAGCTTGCAGGGGACGGCCGGGGAGCTGTTTTTT.

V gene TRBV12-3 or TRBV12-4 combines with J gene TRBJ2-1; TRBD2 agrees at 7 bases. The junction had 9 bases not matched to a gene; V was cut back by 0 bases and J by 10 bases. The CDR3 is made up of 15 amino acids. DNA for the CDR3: TGTGCCAGCAGTTTAGCGGGAGGGTCCTCCAACGAGCAGTTCTTC. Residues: CASSLAGGSSNEQFF.

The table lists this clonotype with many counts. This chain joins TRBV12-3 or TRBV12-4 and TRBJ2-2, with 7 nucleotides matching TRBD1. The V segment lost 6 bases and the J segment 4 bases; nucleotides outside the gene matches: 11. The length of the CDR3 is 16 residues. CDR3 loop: CASRGNRQGITGELFF. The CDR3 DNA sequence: TGTGCCAGCAGGGGGAACCGACAGGGAATCACCGGGGAGCTGTTTTTT.

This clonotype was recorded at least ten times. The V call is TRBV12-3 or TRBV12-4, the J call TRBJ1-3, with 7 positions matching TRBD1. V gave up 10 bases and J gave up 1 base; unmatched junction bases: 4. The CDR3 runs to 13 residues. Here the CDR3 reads CATPRGSGNTIYF. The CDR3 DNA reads TGTGCCACCCCCAGGGGGTCTGGAAACACCATATATTTT.

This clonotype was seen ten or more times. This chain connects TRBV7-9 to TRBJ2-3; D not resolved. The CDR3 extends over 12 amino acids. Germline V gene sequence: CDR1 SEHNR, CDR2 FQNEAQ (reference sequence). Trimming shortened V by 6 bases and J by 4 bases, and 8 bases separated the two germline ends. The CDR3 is CASRTMADTQYF. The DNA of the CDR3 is TGTGCCAGCAGAACAATGGCAGATACGCAGTATTTT.

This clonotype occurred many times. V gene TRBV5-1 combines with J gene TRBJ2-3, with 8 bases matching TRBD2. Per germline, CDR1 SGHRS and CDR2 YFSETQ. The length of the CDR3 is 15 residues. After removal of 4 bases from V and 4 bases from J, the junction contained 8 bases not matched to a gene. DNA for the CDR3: TGCGCCAGCAGCGTAGACGGGGGGGTAGCAGATACGCAGTATTTT. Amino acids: CASSVDGGVADTQYF.

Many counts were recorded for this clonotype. The CDR3 spells CASSGLGGAGDTQYF. In DNA form, the CDR3 reads TGTGCCAGCAGCGGACTCGGGGGGGCCGGAGATACGCAGTATTTT. The chain employs TRBV7-2 and TRBJ2-3; TRBD2 aligns across 8 bases. The germline CDR1 and CDR2 sequences are SGHTA and FQGNSA. This CDR3 comprises 15 residues. Unmatched junction bases numbered 9, after V lost 5 bases and J lost 5 bases.

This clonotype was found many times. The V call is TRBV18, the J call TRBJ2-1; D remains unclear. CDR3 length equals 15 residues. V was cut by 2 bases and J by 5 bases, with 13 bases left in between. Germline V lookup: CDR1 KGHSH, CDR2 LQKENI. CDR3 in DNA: TGTGCCAGCTCACCAACGACAATCTCGGACAATGAGCAGTTCTTC. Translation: CASSPTTISDNEQFF.

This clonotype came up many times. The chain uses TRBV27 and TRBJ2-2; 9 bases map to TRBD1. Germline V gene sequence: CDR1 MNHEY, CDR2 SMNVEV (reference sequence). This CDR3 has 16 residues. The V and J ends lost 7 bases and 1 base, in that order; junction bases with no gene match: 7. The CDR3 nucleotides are TGTGCCAGCACCTCCCGGGACAGGGAGAACACCGGGGAGCTGTTTTTT. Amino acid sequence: CASTSRDRENTGELFF.

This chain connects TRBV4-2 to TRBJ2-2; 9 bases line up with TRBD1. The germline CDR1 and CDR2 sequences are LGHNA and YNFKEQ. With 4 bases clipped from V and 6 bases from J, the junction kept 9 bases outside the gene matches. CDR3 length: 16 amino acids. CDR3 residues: CASSPWTGAASGELFF. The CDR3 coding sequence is TGTGCCAGCAGCCCTTGGACAGGGGCGGCATCCGGGGAGCTGTTTTTT.

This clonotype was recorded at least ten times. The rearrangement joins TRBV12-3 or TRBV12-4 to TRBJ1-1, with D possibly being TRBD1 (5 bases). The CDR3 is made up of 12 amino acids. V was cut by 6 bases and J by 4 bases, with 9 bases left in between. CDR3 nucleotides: TGTGCCAGCAGCTTCAGGGTCACTGAAGCTTTCTTT. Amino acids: CASSFRVTEAFF.

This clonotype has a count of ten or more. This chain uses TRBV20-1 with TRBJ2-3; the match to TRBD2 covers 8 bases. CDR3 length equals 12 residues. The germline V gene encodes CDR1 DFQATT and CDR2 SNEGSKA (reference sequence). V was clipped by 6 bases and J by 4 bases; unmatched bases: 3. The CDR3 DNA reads TGCAGTGCAGCGGGGGTGGCAGATACGCAGTATTTT. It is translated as CSAAGVADTQYF.

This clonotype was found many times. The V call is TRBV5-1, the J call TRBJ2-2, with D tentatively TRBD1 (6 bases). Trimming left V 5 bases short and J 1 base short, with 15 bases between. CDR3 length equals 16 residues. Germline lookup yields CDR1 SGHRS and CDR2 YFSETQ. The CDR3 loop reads CASSRGVTGNTGELFF. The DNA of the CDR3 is TGCGCCAGCAGTCGGGGCGTGACAGGGAACACCGGGGAGCTGTTTTTT.

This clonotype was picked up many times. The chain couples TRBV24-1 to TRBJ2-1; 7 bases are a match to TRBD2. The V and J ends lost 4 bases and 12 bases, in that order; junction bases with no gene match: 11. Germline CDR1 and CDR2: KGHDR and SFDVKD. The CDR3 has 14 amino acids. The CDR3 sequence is CATSDLGLVNGQFF. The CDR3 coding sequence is TGTGCCACCAGTGACCTTGGACTAGTCAACGGGCAGTTCTTC.

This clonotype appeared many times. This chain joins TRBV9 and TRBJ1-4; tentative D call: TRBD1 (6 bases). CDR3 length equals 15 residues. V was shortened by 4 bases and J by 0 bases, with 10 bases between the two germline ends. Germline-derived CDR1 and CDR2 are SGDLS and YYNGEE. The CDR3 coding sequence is TGTGCCAGCAGCCCCCGACAGGCAACTAATGAAAAACTGTTTTTT. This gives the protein CASSPRQATNEKLFF. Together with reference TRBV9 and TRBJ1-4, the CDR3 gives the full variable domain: DSGVTQTPKHLITATGQRVTLRCSPRSGDLSVYWYQQSLDQGLQFLIQYYNGEERAKGNILERFSAQQFPDLHSELNLSSLELGDSALYFCASSPRQATNEKLFFGSGTQLSVL.

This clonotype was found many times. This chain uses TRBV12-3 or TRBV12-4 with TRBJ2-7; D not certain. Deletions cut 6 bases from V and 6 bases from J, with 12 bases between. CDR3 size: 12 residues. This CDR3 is CASRRLGLEQYF. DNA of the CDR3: TGTGCCAGCAGAAGACTCGGCCTCGAGCAGTACTTC.

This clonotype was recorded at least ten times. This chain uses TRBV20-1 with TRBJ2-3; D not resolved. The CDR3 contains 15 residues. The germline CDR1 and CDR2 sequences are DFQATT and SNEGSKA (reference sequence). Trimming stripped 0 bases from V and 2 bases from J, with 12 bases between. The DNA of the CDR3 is TGCAGTGCTAGAGATTACGGCAGCCCCACAGATACGCAGTATTTT. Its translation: CSARDYGSPTDTQYF.

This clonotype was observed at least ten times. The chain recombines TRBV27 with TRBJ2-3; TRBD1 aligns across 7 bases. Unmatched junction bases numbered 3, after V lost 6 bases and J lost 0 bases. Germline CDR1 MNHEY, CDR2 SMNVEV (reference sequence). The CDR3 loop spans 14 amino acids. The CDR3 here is CASSGTASTDTQYF. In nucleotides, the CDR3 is TGTGCCAGCAGCGGGACAGCTAGCACAGATACGCAGTATTTT.

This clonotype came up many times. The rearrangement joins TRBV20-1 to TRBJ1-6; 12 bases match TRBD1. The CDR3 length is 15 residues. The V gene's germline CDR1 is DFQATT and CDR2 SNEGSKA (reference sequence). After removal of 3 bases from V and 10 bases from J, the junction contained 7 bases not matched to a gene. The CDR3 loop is CSARDGTGGGSPLHF. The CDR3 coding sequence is TGCAGTGCTAGGGACGGGACAGGGGGCGGCTCACCCCTCCACTTT.

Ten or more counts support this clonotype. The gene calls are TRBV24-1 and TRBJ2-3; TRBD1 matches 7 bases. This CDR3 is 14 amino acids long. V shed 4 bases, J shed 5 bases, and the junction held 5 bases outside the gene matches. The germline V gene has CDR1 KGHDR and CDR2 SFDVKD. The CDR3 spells CATSDPSGGDTQYF. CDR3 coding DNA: TGTGCCACCAGTGACCCCTCAGGGGGAGATACGCAGTATTTT.

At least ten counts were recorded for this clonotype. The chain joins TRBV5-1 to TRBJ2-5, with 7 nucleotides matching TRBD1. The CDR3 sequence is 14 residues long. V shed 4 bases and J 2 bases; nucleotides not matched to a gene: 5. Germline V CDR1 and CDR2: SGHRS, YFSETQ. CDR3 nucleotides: TGCGCCAGCAGCCGCAGGGGGTTTCAAGAGACCCAGTACTTC. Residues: CASSRRGFQETQYF.

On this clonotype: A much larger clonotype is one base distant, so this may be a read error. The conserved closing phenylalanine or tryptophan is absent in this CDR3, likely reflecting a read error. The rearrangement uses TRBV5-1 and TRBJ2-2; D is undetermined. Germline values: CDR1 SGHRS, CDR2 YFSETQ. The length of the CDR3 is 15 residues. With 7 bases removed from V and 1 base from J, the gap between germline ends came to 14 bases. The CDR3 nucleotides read TGCGCCAGCGGCATAACACGAGGGAACACCGGGGAGCTGTTTTTG. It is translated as CASGITRGNTGELFL.

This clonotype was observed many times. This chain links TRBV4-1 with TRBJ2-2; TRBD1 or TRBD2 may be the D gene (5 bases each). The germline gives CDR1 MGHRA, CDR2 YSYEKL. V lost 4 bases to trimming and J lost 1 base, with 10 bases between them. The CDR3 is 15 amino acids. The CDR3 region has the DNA TGCGCCAGCAGCCGGGACCCGGTGAACACCGGGGAGCTGTTTTTT. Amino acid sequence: CASSRDPVNTGELFF.

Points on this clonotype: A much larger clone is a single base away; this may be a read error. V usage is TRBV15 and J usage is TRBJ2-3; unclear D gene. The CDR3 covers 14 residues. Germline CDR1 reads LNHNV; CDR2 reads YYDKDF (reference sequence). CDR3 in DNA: TGTGCCATCAGCAGAGATGGAGTGGGAGATACGCAGTATTTT. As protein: CAISRDGVGDTQYF.

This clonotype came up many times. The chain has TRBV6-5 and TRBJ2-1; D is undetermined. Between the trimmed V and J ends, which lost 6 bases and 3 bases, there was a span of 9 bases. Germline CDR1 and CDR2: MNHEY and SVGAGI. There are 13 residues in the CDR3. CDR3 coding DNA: TGTGCCAGCAGCCCACGCTTCTACAATGAGCAGTTCTTC. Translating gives CASSPRFYNEQFF.

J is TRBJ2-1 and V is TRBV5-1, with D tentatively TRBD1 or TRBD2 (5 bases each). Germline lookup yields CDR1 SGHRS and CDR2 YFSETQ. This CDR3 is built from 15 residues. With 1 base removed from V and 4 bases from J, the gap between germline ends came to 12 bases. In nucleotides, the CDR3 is TGCGCCAGCAGCTTGCTGGGACCTCAATACAATGAGCAGTTCTTC. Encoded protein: CASSLLGPQYNEQFF.

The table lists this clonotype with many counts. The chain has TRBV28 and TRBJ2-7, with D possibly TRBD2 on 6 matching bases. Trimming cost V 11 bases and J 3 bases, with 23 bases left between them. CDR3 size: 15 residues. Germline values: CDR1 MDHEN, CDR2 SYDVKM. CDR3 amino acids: CAAANLPGVDYEQYF. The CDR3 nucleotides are TGTGCCGCTGCGAATCTTCCGGGAGTGGACTACGAGCAGTACTTC.

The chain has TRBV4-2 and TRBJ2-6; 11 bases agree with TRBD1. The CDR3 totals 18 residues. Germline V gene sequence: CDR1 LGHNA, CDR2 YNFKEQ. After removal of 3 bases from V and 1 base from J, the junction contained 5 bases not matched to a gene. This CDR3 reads CASSQRDRGYSGANVLTF. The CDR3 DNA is TGTGCCAGCAGCCAGAGGGACAGGGGGTATTCTGGGGCCAACGTCCTGACTTTC.